One and the same sample provided the 30 T cell receptor beta chains below, sequenced in a study of blood T cell repertoires in COVID-19. Sequencing was performed with immunoSEQ multiplex PCR; in TCRdb, only in-frame clones are kept and a portion is missing. The table has 310,000 or so clones, approximately 91% seen once. Sequencing used peripheral blood. The receptors were sampled from a woman aged 25 to 39 with COVID-19, enrolled during active disease.

This clone was recorded only once. The gene calls are TRBV6-6 and TRBJ1-1; tentatively, D is TRBD1 (6 bases). Germline CDR1 reads MNHNY; CDR2 reads SVGAGI (reference sequence). The CDR3 contains 14 residues. Trimming took off 5 bases at V and 1 base at J, with 11 bases between the two ends. The CDR3: CASSHQTGNTEAFF. The DNA for the CDR3 is TGTGCCAGCAGTCACCAGACAGGGAACACTGAAGCTTTCTTT.

The CDR3 reads CSASVRIEGGYQPQHF. In DNA form, the CDR3 reads TGCAGTGCTAGTGTCCGAATCGAGGGAGGTTACCAGCCCCAGCATTTT. The chain joins TRBV20-1 to TRBJ1-5; D gene uncertain. The length of the CDR3 is 16 residues. CDR1 DFQATT and CDR2 SNEGSKA come from the germline V gene (reference sequence). V was cut by 3 bases and J by 7 bases, with 22 bases left in between.

The V and J genes are TRBV11-2 and TRBJ2-7; no clear D gene. CDR3 length: 15 residues. Germline V lookup: CDR1 SGHAT, CDR2 FQNNGV. The V end lost 2 bases, the J end lost 0 bases, and 11 bases lay between the germline ends. The CDR3 reads CASSLQRQSSYEQYF. For the CDR3, the DNA is TGTGCCAGCAGCTTACAGCGCCAGAGCTCCTACGAGCAGTACTTC.

This clone was found a few times. The chain has TRBV21-1 and TRBJ2-7; the table gives TRBD2 as D, unverified against the DNA. TRBV21-1 is deemed a pseudogene. CDR3 length equals 11 residues. The CDR3 DNA reads TGTGCCAGCATTGCGGGCTGCGAGCAGTACTTC. Residues: CASIAGCEQYF.

This chain connects TRBV28 to TRBJ1-2; tentatively, D is TRBD1 (5 bases). Germline V gene data show CDR1 as MDHEN and CDR2 as SYDVKM. The CDR3 runs 14 residues. V was shortened by 1 base and J by 8 bases, with 14 bases between the two germline ends. The CDR3 sequence is CASSLSVQGYGYTF. For the CDR3, the DNA is TGTGCCAGCAGTTTATCGGTCCAGGGCTACGGCTACACCTTC.

The CDR3 DNA follows: TGTGCCACCTCTCTGGGACAGGGGTCCCTCGGGGAGCAGTACTTC. Translated, it gives CATSLGQGSLGEQYF. V is TRBV5-4 and J is TRBJ2-7; 10 nucleotides agree with TRBD1. The CDR3 totals 15 residues. J gave up 7 bases and V 9 bases, and 16 bases lay outside the gene matches. Germline loops: CDR1 SGHNT, CDR2 YYREEE (reference sequence).

This chain joins TRBV19 and TRBJ2-1; no reliable D call. Germline V gene sequence: CDR1 LNHDA, CDR2 SQIVND (reference sequence). The CDR3 loop spans 11 amino acids. Deletions cut 7 bases from V and 8 bases from J, with 9 bases between. The CDR3 region has the DNA TGTGCCAGTATGAGCCTCCATGAGCAGTTCTTC. It specifies CASMSLHEQFF. Looking up the rest from reference TRBV19 and TRBJ2-1 gives the full variable domain: DGGITQSPKYLFRKEGQNVTLSCEQNLNHDAMYWYRQDPGQGLRLIYYSQIVNDFQKGDIAEGYSVSREKKESFPLTVTSAQKNPTAFYLCASMSLHEQFFGPGTRLTVL.

The chain joins TRBV29-1 to TRBJ2-7; 8 nucleotides align to TRBD1. Germline assignment: CDR1 SQVTM and CDR2 ANQGSEA. CDR3 length equals 11 residues. Losses at the gene ends were 1 base for V and 12 bases for J; bases not matched to a gene: 5. In nucleotides, the CDR3 is TGCAGCGTTGAAGGGGGCAGGGGGCTGTACTTC. As protein: CSVEGGRGLYF.

The chain recombines TRBV19 with TRBJ1-4; possibly TRBD1 for D (5 bases). V lost 9 bases to trimming and J lost 5 bases, with 16 bases between them. The CDR3 covers 14 residues. Per germline, CDR1 LNHDA and CDR2 SQIVND (reference sequence). Here the CDR3 reads CASGGGTTNEKLFF. The DNA for the CDR3 is TGTGCCAGCGGGGGTGGGACCACCAATGAAAAACTGTTTTTT.

The chain uses TRBV10-2 and TRBJ1-5; D not resolved. The germline V and J ends were trimmed by 0 bases and 4 bases, with 7 bases remaining between them. The CDR3 covers 14 residues. Per the germline V gene, CDR1 is WSHSY and CDR2 is SAAADI. CDR3 protein: CASSESIVNQPQHF. The CDR3 DNA follows: TGCGCCAGCAGTGAGTCGATAGTAAATCAGCCCCAGCATTTT.

The CDR3 nucleotides read TGTGCCAGCAGCCCACAGGTCTCCTACAATGAGCAGTTCTTC. This translates into CASSPQVSYNEQFF. The rearrangement links TRBV7-3 to TRBJ2-1, with a weak D call TRBD1 (5 bases). This CDR3 is built from 14 residues. Germline CDR1 reads SGHTA; CDR2 reads FQGTGA. Deletions cut 5 bases from V and 0 bases from J, with 8 bases between.

The rearrangement links TRBV30 to TRBJ2-1; 11 nucleotides align to TRBD2. Germline CDR1 and CDR2: GTSNPN and SVGIG (reference sequence). The ends lost 5 bases at V and 4 bases at J; junction bases unmatched: 10. This CDR3 has 16 residues. The CDR3, as DNA: TGTGCCTGGCATATCCGACTAGCGGGGAGGTACAATGAGCAGTTCTTC. It specifies CAWHIRLAGRYNEQFF.

The rearrangement uses TRBV5-4 and TRBJ1-1; possibly TRBD1 for D (6 bases). V lost 4 bases and J lost 4, with 17 bases in between. The CDR3 runs 15 residues. CDR1 is SGHNT and CDR2 is YYREEE in the germline V gene (reference sequence). Here the CDR3 DNA reads TGTGCCAGCAGCGGCGCCAGGGGATTCAGCACTGAAGCTTTCTTT. It yields the protein CASSGARGFSTEAFF.

This rearrangement joins TRBV19 to TRBJ2-1; 15 nucleotides align to TRBD2. V trimming: 4 bases; J trimming: 7 bases; junction bases outside the gene matches: 2. There are 15 residues in the CDR3. Germline assignment: CDR1 LNHDA and CDR2 SQIVND (reference sequence). The CDR3 region has the DNA TGTGCCAGTAGTAGGACTAGCGGGAGGGCGAATGAGCAGTTCTTC. It encodes CASSRTSGRANEQFF.

The chain couples TRBV6-5 to TRBJ1-1; 7 nucleotides align to TRBD1. Trimming removed 8 bases from V and 5 bases from J; junction bases left unmatched: 8. CDR1 is MNHEY and CDR2 is SVGAGI in the germline V gene. This CDR3 has 13 amino acids. In nucleotides, the CDR3 is TGTGCCAGCGGAAACAGGGGTGGAACTGAAGCTTTCTTT. Translated, it gives CASGNRGGTEAFF.

The V gene is TRBV29-1, the J gene TRBJ2-2, with D tentatively TRBD2 (5 bases). There are 13 residues in the CDR3. Between the trimmed V and J ends, which lost 6 bases and 2 bases, there was a span of 10 bases. Germline CDR1 SQVTM, CDR2 ANQGSEA. The CDR3 DNA is TGCAGCGTCGTACGGGGAAACACCGGGGAGCTGTTTTTT. Translating it yields CSVVRGNTGELFF.

The chain combines TRBV6-5 with TRBJ2-5; the D is unclear. This CDR3 region has 14 residues. Per germline, CDR1 MNHEY and CDR2 SVGAGI. V lost 5 bases to trimming and J lost 0 bases, with 10 bases between them. The chain's CDR3 is CASSPNYYQETQYF. CDR3 DNA sequence: TGTGCCAGCAGTCCCAACTATTACCAAGAGACCCAGTACTTC.

The chain has TRBV6-2 or TRBV6-3 and TRBJ2-5, with TRBD2 matching over 7 bases. CDR3 length: 16 residues. In germline, CDR1 is MNHEY, CDR2 SVGEGT. Trimming at V came to 2 bases and at J to 0 bases, leaving 6 bases not matched to a gene. The CDR3 bases are TGTGCCAGCAGTTACGAAAGCGGGAAGTACCAAGAGACCCAGTACTTC. This translates into CASSYESGKYQETQYF.

The chain couples TRBV19 to TRBJ2-2; D might be TRBD1 (5 bases). The CDR3 is 13 amino acids. The V end lost 4 bases, the J end lost 6 bases, and 9 bases lay between the germline ends. CDR1 is LNHDA, CDR2 SQIVND, per germline (reference sequence). Here the CDR3 reads CASSTQGSGELFF. The CDR3 DNA is TGTGCCAGTAGTACCCAGGGTTCCGGGGAGCTGTTTTTT. Looking up the rest from reference TRBV19 and TRBJ2-2 gives the full variable domain: DGGITQSPKYLFRKEGQNVTLSCEQNLNHDAMYWYRQDPGQGLRLIYYSQIVNDFQKGDIAEGYSVSREKKESFPLTVTSAQKNPTAFYLCASSTQGSGELFFGEGSRLTVL.

The chain carries TRBV7-8 and TRBJ2-1; D is unresolved. This CDR3 contains 12 residues. In germline, CDR1 is SGHVS, CDR2 FQNEAQ. The V gene lost 1 base and the J gene lost 9 bases, with 7 bases spanning the gap. The CDR3 is CASSLDQAEQFF. The CDR3 region has the DNA TGTGCCAGCAGCTTAGACCAGGCTGAGCAGTTCTTC.

The gene calls are TRBV5-4 and TRBJ2-2, with D perhaps matching TRBD1 (6 bases). The CDR3 consists of 13 residues. The V and J ends lost 4 bases and 8 bases respectively, with 12 bases between them. Looked up from germline, CDR1 is SGHNT and CDR2 is YYREEE (reference sequence). DNA of the CDR3: TGTGCCAGCAGCCCGGACAGCCGAGGGGAGCTGTTTTTT. Protein product: CASSPDSRGELFF.

The chain combines TRBV18 with TRBJ1-2; TRBD1 aligns across 7 bases. This CDR3 is built from 15 residues. With 1 base clipped from V and 0 bases from J, the junction kept 2 bases outside the gene matches. Per the germline V gene, CDR1 is KGHSH and CDR2 is LQKENI. The CDR3 nucleotides read TGTGCCAGCTCACCACGGAGGGGGCCTAACTATGGCTACACCTTC. This codes for CASSPRRGPNYGYTF.

This CDR3 is CASSLGTSSSYEQYF. CDR3 nucleotide sequence: TGTGCCAGCAGTTTAGGGACTAGCAGCTCCTACGAGCAGTACTTC. V usage is TRBV27 and J usage is TRBJ2-7, with TRBD2 matching over 9 bases. With V trimmed by 2 bases and J by 0 bases, 2 bases remained unmatched. The CDR3 covers 15 residues. CDR1 and CDR2 from the germline V gene are MNHEY and SMNVEV (reference sequence).

This clone was seen only a few times. The rearrangement links TRBV29-1 to TRBJ1-4, with D possibly TRBD1 on 6 matching bases. This CDR3 spans 13 amino acids. CDR1 and CDR2 from the germline V gene are SQVTM and ANQGSEA. The V end was cut by 7 bases, the J end by 4 bases, with 13 bases between. In DNA, the CDR3 is TGCAGCGGGTCCCAAGGGGGTAATGAAAAACTGTTTTTT. Its protein is CSGSQGGNEKLFF.

This clone was counted a single time. The chain carries TRBV19 and TRBJ1-5; maybe TRBD1 (6 bases). V was cut by 10 bases and J by 0 bases, with 16 bases left in between. Germline V lookup: CDR1 LNHDA, CDR2 SQIVND (reference sequence). CDR3 length: 15 residues. The CDR3 is CATEVQGASNQPQHF. The CDR3 DNA is TGTGCCACCGAGGTACAGGGCGCTAGCAATCAGCCCCAGCATTTT.

The genes are TRBV7-6 and TRBJ1-1; a possible D gene is TRBD1 (6 bases). Germline-derived CDR1 and CDR2 are SGHVS and FNYEAQ. V lost 1 base and J 4 bases, leaving 13 bases between the germline ends. The CDR3 spans 15 residues. The CDR3 reads CASSLGQARGTEAFF. The CDR3 nucleotides read TGTGCCAGCAGCTTAGGACAGGCTCGGGGCACTGAAGCTTTCTTT.

V gene TRBV2 combines with J gene TRBJ1-4, with D uncertain. The germline V and J ends were trimmed by 0 bases and 11 bases, with 10 bases remaining between them. The CDR3 sequence is 13 residues long. The germline gives CDR1 SNHLY, CDR2 FYNNEI. The CDR3 DNA reads as TGTGCCAGCAGTGAAGCGCTTCCAGGTAAACTGTTTTTT. It encodes CASSEALPGKLFF.

J is TRBJ2-7 and V is TRBV5-5; TRBD2 aligns across 10 bases. Germline V gene data show CDR1 as SGHKS and CDR2 as YYEKEE (reference sequence). The CDR3 length is 14 residues. J lost 2 bases, V lost 2 bases, and 1 base had no gene match. The CDR3 bases are TGTGCCAGCAGCTTAGGGACTAGCGCCTACGAGCAGTACTTC. Translation gives CASSLGTSAYEQYF.

The J gene is TRBJ2-1, the V gene TRBV5-1; D gene ambiguous. The V and J ends lost 0 bases and 9 bases respectively, with 16 bases between them. Germline V gives CDR1 SGHRS, CDR2 YFSETQ. The CDR3 has 15 amino acids. The CDR3 coding sequence is TGCGCCAGCAGCTTGGCCGACGGCTCTACGGGTGAGCAGTTCTTC. Translating it yields CASSLADGSTGEQFF.

The chain carries TRBV18 and TRBJ1-3, with 7 bases that match TRBD1. Germline lookup yields CDR1 KGHSH and CDR2 LQKENI. The V segment lost 3 bases and the J segment 4 bases; nucleotides outside the gene matches: 9. CDR3 length: 16 residues. The CDR3, as DNA: TGTGCCAGCTCACCCCAGGGGGATGTTACCGGAAACACCATATATTTT. Its translation: CASSPQGDVTGNTIYF.